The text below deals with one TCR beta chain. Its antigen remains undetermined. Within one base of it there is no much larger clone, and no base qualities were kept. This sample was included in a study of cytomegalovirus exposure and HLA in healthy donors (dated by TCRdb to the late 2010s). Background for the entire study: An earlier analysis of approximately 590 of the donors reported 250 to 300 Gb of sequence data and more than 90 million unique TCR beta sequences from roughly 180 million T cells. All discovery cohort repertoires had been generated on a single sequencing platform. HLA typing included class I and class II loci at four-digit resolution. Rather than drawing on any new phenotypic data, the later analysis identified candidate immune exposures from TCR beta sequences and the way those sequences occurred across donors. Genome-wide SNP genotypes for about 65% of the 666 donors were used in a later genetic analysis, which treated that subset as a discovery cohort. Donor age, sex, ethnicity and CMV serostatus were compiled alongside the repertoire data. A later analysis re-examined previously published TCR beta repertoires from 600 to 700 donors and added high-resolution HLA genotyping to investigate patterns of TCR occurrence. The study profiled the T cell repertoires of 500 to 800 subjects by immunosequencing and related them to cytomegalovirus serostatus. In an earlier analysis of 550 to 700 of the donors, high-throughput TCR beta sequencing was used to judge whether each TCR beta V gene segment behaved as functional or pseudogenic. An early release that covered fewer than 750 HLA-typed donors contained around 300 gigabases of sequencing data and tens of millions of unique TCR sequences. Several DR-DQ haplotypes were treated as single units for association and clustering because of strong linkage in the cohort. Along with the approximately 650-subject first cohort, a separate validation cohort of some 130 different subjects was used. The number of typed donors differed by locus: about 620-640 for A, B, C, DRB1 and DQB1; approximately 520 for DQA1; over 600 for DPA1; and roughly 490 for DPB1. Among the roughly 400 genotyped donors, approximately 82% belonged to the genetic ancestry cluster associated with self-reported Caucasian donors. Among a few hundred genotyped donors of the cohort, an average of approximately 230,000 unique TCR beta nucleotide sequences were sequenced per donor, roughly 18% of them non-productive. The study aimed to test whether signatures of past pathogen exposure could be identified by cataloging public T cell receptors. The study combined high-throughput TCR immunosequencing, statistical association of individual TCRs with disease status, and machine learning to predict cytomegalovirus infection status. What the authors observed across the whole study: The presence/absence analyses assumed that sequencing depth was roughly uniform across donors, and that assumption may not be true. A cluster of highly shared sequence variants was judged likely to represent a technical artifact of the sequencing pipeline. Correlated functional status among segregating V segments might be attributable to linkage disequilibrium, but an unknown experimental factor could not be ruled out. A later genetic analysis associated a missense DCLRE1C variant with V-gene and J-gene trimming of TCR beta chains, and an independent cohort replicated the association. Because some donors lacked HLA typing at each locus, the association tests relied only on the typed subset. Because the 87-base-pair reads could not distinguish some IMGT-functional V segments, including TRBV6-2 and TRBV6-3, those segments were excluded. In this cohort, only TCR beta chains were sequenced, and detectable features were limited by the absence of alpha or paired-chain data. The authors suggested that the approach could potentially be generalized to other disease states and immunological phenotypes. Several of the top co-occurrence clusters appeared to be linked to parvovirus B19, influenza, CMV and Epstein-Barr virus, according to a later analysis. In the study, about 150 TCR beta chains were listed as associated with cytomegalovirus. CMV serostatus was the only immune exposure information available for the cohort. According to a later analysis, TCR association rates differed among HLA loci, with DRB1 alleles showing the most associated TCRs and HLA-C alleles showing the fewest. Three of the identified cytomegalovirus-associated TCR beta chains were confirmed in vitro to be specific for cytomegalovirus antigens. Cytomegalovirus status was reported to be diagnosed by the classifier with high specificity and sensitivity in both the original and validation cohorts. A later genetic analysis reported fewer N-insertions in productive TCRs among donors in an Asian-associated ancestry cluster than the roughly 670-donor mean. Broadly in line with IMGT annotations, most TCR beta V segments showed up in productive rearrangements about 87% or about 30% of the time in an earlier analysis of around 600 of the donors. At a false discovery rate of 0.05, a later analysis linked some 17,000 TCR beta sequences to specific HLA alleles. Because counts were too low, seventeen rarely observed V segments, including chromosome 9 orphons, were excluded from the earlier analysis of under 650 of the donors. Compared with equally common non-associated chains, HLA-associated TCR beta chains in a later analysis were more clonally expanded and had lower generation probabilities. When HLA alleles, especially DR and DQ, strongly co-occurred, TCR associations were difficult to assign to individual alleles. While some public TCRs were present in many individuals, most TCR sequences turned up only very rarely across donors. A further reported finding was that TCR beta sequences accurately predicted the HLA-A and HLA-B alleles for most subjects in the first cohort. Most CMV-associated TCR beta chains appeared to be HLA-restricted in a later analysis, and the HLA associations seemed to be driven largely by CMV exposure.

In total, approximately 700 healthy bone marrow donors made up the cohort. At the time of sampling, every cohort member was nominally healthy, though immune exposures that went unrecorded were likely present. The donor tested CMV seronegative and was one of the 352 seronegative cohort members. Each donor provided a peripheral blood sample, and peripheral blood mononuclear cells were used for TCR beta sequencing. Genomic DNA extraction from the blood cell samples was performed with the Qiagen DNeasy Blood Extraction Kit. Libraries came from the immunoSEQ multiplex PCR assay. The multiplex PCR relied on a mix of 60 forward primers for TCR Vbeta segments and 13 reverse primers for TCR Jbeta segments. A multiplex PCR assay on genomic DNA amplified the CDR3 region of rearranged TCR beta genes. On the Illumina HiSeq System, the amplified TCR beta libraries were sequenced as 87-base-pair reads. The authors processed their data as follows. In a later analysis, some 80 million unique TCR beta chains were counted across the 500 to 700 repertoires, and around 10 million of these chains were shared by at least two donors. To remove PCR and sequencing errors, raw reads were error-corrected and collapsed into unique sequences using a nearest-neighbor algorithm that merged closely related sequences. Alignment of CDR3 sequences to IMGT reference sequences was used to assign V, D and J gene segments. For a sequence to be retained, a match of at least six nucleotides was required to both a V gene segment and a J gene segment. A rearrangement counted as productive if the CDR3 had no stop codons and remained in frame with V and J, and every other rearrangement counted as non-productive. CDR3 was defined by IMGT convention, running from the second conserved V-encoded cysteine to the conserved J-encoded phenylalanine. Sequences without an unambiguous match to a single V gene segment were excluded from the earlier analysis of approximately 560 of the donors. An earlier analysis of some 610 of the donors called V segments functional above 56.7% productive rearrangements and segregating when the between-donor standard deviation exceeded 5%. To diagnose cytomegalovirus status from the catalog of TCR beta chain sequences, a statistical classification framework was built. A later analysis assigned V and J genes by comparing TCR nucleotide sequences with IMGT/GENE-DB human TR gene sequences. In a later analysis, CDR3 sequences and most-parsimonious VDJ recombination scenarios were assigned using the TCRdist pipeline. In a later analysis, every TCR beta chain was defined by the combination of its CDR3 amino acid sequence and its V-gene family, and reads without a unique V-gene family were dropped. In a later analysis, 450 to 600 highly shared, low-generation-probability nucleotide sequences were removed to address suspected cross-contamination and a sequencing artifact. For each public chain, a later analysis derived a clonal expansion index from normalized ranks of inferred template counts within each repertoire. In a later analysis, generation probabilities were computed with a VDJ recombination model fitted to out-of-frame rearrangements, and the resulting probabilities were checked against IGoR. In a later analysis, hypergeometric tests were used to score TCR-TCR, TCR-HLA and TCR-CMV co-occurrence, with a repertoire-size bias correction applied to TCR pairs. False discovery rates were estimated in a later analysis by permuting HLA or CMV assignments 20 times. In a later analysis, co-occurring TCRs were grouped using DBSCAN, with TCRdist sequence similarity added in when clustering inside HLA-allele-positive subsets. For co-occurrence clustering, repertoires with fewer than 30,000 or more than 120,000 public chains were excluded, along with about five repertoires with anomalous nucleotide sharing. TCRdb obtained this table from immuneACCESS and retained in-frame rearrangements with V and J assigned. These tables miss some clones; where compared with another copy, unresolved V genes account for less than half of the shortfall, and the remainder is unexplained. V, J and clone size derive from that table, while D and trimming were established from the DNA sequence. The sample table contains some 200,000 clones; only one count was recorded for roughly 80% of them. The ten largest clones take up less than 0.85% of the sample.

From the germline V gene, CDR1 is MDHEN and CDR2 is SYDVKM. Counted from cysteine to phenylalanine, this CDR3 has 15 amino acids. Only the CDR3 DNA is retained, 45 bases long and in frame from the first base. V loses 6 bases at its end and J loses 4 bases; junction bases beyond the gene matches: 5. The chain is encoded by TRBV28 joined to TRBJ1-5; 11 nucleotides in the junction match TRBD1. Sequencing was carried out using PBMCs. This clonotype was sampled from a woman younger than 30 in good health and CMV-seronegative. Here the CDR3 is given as CASSQGQGVNQPQHF. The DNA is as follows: TGTGCCAGCAGCCAGGGACAGGGGGTTAATCAGCCCCAGCATTTT.